This note documents a single T cell receptor beta chain sequence. The antigen remains undetermined. This record comes from a study of beta chain features in type 1 diabetes. Every isolated RNA sample was fully reverse transcribed, so sequencing captured expressed TCRB transcripts. Assay: immunoSEQ multiplex PCR; the TCRdb copy retains only in-frame clones and omits some. The table lists 300,000 to 400,000 clones, approximately 9.9% of them singletons. The CDR3 is made up of 16 amino acids. CDR1 is SEHNR and CDR2 is FQNEAQ in the germline V gene (reference sequence). The V gene lost 5 bases and the J gene lost 4 bases, with 20 bases spanning the gap. Study-level results: In every one of the four CD4+ subsets, TCRB CDR3s were moderately but significantly shorter in Type 1 diabetes patients.

V usage is TRBV7-9 and J usage is TRBJ1-1; the D gene is possibly TRBD1 (5 bases). This sequence was found in a man in his thirties or forties with type 1 diabetes. The specimen was central memory CD4+ T cells from blood. DNA for the CDR3: TGTGCCAGCAGCCCCGGTAGTCGGGGCAAGAGCACTGAAGCTTTCTTT. Translation: CASSPGSRGKSTEAFF.